These 7 T cell receptor beta chains share one sample of origin, sequenced in a study of T-cell memory formation after mild COVID-19. TCRdb re-called the 5' RACE reads through MiXCR, storing one row per CDR3 protein. Altogether 250,000 to 300,000 distinct CDR3 sequences are present, approximately 8.4% being singletons, with the ten largest covering roughly 22%. The sequenced sample was PBMCs or a T cell subset sorted from them (not recorded which). The receptors were gathered from a young man who had mild COVID-19 (a few samples of this study predate the infection). Cell type and time point are not known.

V gene TRBV20-1 combines with J gene TRBJ2-1, with D uncertain. Trimming took off 6 bases at V and 9 bases at J, with 18 bases between the two ends. Germline V gene data show CDR1 as DFQATT and CDR2 as SNEGSKA (reference sequence). The CDR3 extends over 13 amino acids. The CDR3 region is CSAPDPKGTEQFF. The CDR3 DNA reads TGCAGTGCCCCCGACCCGAAGGGAACTGAGCAGTTCTTC.

In this sample, this clonotype turned up a few times. The V and J genes are TRBV6-6 and TRBJ1-4; 12 bases are shared with TRBD1. The V gene's germline CDR1 is MNHNY and CDR2 SVGAGI (reference sequence). CDR3 length: 16 residues. J lost 5 bases, V lost 4 bases, and 5 bases had no gene match. For the CDR3, the DNA is TGTGCCAGCAGTTCCCGGGACAGGGGGCGAAATGAAAAACTGTTTTTT. Translation: CASSSRDRGRNEKLFF.

CDR3 protein: CASSSGTGGEQYV. CDR3 DNA sequence: TGTGCCAGTTCCAGTGGGACAGGGGGCGAGCAGTACGTC. This rearrangement joins TRBV19 to TRBJ2-7; 11 positions match TRBD1. Germline loops: CDR1 LNHDA, CDR2 SQIVND (reference sequence). V trimming: 8 bases; J trimming: 6 bases; junction bases outside the gene matches: 6. The CDR3 is made up of 13 amino acids.

Only a few counts were recorded for this clonotype. A much larger clone is a single base away; this may be a read error. The rearrangement uses TRBV6-4 and TRBJ2-2; a possible D gene is TRBD2 (5 bases). Per the germline V gene, CDR1 is MRHNA and CDR2 is SNTAGT. This CDR3 has 13 residues. V shed 3 bases and J shed 5 bases, with 7 bases lying between them. The CDR3 DNA follows: TGTGCCAGCAGTGATTGGGAGACCGGGGAGCTGTTTTTT. This codes for CASSDWETGELFF.

The V and J genes are TRBV4-1 and TRBJ1-1; unclear D gene. CDR1 is MGHRA, CDR2 YSYEKL, per germline. Deletions cut 1 base from V and 6 bases from J, with 9 bases between. This CDR3 region has 13 residues. The CDR3 sequence is CASSQGFYPEAFF. The CDR3 DNA follows: TGCGCCAGCAGCCAAGGATTCTACCCTGAAGCTTTCTTT.

This clonotype has just a few counts. This chain connects TRBV5-1 to TRBJ1-1, with D perhaps matching TRBD1 (5 bases). The CDR3 consists of 15 residues. Trimming cost V 1 base and J 3 bases, with 13 bases left between them. In germline, CDR1 is SGHRS, CDR2 YFSETQ. The CDR3 is CASSLYGARDTEAFF. The CDR3 DNA follows: TGCGCCAGCAGCTTGTATGGGGCGCGGGACACTGAAGCTTTCTTT.

This clonotype was seen repeatedly, ten times or more. V usage is TRBV7-9 and J usage is TRBJ1-4, with D perhaps TRBD1 (6 bases). Germline values: CDR1 SEHNR, CDR2 FQNEAQ (reference sequence). The length of the CDR3 is 16 residues. Trimming took 5 bases from V and 3 from J, leaving 16 bases between them. CDR3 region: CASSPGHLSANEKLFF. The CDR3 coding sequence is TGTGCCAGCAGCCCGGGACACCTCTCGGCTAATGAAAAACTGTTTTTT. The entire variable domain, with the rest obtained from reference TRBV7-9 and TRBJ1-4, is as follows: DTGVSQNPRHKITKRGQNVTFRCDPISEHNRLYWYRQTLGQGPEFLTYFQNEAQLEKSRLLSDRFSAERPKGSFSTLEIQRTEQGDSAMYLCASSPGHLSANEKLFFGSGTQLSVL.